This record covers a single TCR beta chain. Assay used: immunoSEQ multiplex PCR; TCRdb lists only in-frame clones, some missing. The sample has tens of thousands of clones; 88% are singletons. The sample originates from a study of OX40 agonist ivuxolimab in advanced cancers. Overall study: Patients were treated with ivuxolimab, an agonistic anti-OX40 (CD134) antibody.

This CDR3 is built from 20 residues. V lost 4 bases and J lost 7; bases outside the gene matches: 23. This clonotype was sampled from an adult with an advanced solid tumor such as melanoma, head and neck, liver or kidney cancer. Sample: CD4+ or CD8+ T cells sorted from blood, taken in a trial of the OX40 agonist ivuxolimab. The chain uses TRBV23-1 and TRBJ2-7; 12 positions match TRBD2. TRBV23-1 has ORF status, its function being uncertain. CDR3 residues: CASSPRMGGLTSGRSGEQYF. DNA of the CDR3: TGCGCCAGCAGTCCTCGTATGGGGGGCTTGACTAGCGGGAGATCGGGAGAGCAGTACTTC.